This T cell receptor beta chain was obtained from a study of OX40 agonist ivuxolimab in advanced cancers. Regarding the research as a whole: The costimulatory receptor OX40 (CD134) was targeted by ivuxolimab, a fully human IgG2 agonistic monoclonal antibody. Intravenous ivuxolimab was administered to patients every 2 weeks at six dose levels: 0.01, 0.1, 0.3, 1.5, 3 and 10 mg/kg. Among the approximately 50 dose-escalation patients, around 20 had hepatocellular carcinoma, roughly 15 melanoma, 9 renal cell carcinoma and 9 head and neck cancer. In the dose-escalation cohort, 82.7% of patients were male, and the mean age was approximately 55 years, with a range of roughly 23 to 85. Prior anti-PD-1, anti-PD-L1 or anti-CTLA-4 therapy was permitted, and checkpoint inhibitors had been received by more than 35% of dose-escalation patients. Partial responses occurred in three dose-escalation patients: two with cutaneous melanoma and one with hepatocellular carcinoma. The point of sequencing TCRbeta in the periphery was to test whether ivuxolimab changed TCR sequence diversity and drove clonal T-cell expansion. The monotherapy dose-escalation portion (N ≈ 52 patients) of the phase I ivuxolimab trial is reported in the paper.

For sequencing of the TCRbeta CDR3 region, genomic DNA was extracted from the sorted cells. The immunoSEQ Assay was used to sequence the TCRbeta CDR3 regions. As stored in TCRdb, this immuneACCESS dataset retains in-frame rearrangements with V and J assigned. A fraction of the clones does not appear; measured against another copy, unresolved V genes explain less than half of the discrepancy, and the remainder lacks a known reason. For this sample the table gives tens of thousands of clones, of which around 90% were detected only once. Jointly, the top ten make up about 4.3% of the sample. Note on this clone: What antigen it recognizes has not been identified. No base quality values were provided; no much bigger clone lies one nucleotide off.

The trial excluded patients who had a history of autoimmune disease or were on systemic immunosuppression. Peripheral blood for TCR sequencing was collected from all dose cohorts at baseline, on cycle 4 day 1, and on cycle 7 day 1. Samples came from an open-label, multicenter, first-in-human phase I dose-escalation trial of ivuxolimab. Adults with locally advanced or metastatic melanoma, renal cell carcinoma, hepatocellular carcinoma or head and neck squamous cell carcinoma were enrolled in the trial. Before TCR sequencing, CD4+ and CD8+ T cells were separately sorted from peripheral blood. General findings and caveats noted by the study authors: In the 0.1-3.0 mg/kg groups, partial responders had among the lowest normalized peripheral clonal expansion, particularly in CD8+ T cells. After ivuxolimab, more expanded clones were found on average in CD8+ T cells than in CD4+ T cells. Antigen specificity was not determined for the clonally expanded peripheral T cells. At doses from 0.1 to 3.0 mg/kg, clonal expansion was seen in both CD4+ and CD8+ blood T cells between baseline and week 6. Low levels of normalized T-cell clonal expansion were also shown by some nonresponding patients.

Taken from the germline V gene, the CDR1 and CDR2 loops are MDHEN and SYDVKM. The V end gives up 3 bases and the J end 2 bases, leaving 3 bases in the junction not matched to a gene. Taken from cysteine to phenylalanine, the CDR3 has 15 residues. Only CDR3 DNA is held: 45 bases, read in frame from base 1. This clonotype was sampled from an adult with an advanced solid tumor such as melanoma, head and neck, liver or kidney cancer. The material sequenced was CD4+ or CD8+ T cells sorted from blood, taken in a trial of the OX40 agonist ivuxolimab. This sequence uses TRBV28 and TRBJ1-5, with 8 bases matching TRBD1. Here the CDR3 is given as CASSLTGAGNQPQHF. The nucleotide sequence reads TGTGCCAGCAGTTTGACAGGGGCGGGCAATCAGCCCCAGCATTTT.